This is a list of T cell receptor beta chains from one sample in a study of blood T cell repertoires in COVID-19. Assay used: immunoSEQ multiplex PCR; TCRdb lists only in-frame clones, some missing. Of 300,000 or so clones detected, 85% to 90% appear once; the ten largest clones hold more than 9%. Sequenced sample: PBMCs or T cells enriched from blood (not recorded which). These receptors came from a woman younger than 30 who had recovered from COVID-19. Each CDR3 is given with its conserved first and last residue. The order of the fields is J gene, CDR3 length, clone size, V gene, CDR3 protein. The size entry is marked missing in some rows and otherwise reads once, few, many or a size class.

>TRBJ2-5|17|-|TRBV9
CASSPHWSGGAEETQYF
>TRBJ2-7|12|-|TRBV28
CASSLGGYEQYF
>TRBJ1-5|16|-|TRBV10-2
CASRDRDRGSNQPQHF
>TRBJ2-2|18|-|TRBV19
CASSILMGRYSNTGELFF
>TRBJ2-5|14|-|TRBV11-2
CASSLEGSQETQYF
>TRBJ2-3|17|-|TRBV30
CAWSVRLGGGFTDTQYF
>TRBJ2-5|16|-|TRBV18
CASSPSPTGLQETQYF
>TRBJ1-5|13|-|TRBV6-4
CATSSNSNQPQHF
>TRBJ2-3|13|-|TRBV29-1
CSVLAGSTDTQYF
>TRBJ2-4|14|-|TRBV11-2
CASSADSGVNIQYF
>TRBJ2-1|12|few|TRBV7-9
CASSFSYNEQFF
>TRBJ2-3|16|-|TRBV7-8
CAGGASGAAQVDTQYF
>TRBJ2-7|13|-|TRBV5-1
CASSLAGSYEQYF
>TRBJ1-3|16|-|TRBV7-8
CASSLTGQGWGNTIYF
>TRBJ2-1|15|-|TRBV6-4
CASSGTSGGANEQFF
>TRBJ2-3|17|-|TRBV2
CASSEALRFTGTDTQYF
>TRBJ1-2|15|once|TRBV19
CASSAPGQGLYGYTF
>TRBJ1-1|14|few|TRBV5-4
CASSLGHMNTEAFF
>TRBJ2-2|17|-|TRBV5-1
CASSGSGTGLNTGELFF
>TRBJ2-7|12|-|TRBV11-1
CASSWRGLEQYF
>TRBJ2-7|13|-|TRBV19
CASTGTGPYEQYF
>TRBJ1-3|14|-|TRBV24-1
CATSDSQGGNTIYF
>TRBJ1-2|13|once|TRBV6-5
CASREAGDYGYTF
>TRBJ2-3|15|once|TRBV10-2
CASSEPQGNADTQYF
>TRBJ2-3|16|-|TRBV9
CASSVDFRDRGDTQYF
>TRBJ2-1|16|-|TRBV28
CASSLRPGYFYNEQFF
>TRBJ1-1|18|once|TRBV4-1
CASSQGTASPPKNTEAFF
>TRBJ2-1|14|-|TRBV19
CASSMMRESNEQFF
>TRBJ2-5|13|once|TRBV30
CAWMVPNWETQYF
>TRBJ1-3|17|-|TRBV18
CASSPPVVGIRRNTIYF
>TRBJ1-2|12|-|TRBV29-1
CSVAGIRYGYTF
>TRBJ2-5|16|-|TRBV30
CAWSTGRQGAGETQYF
>TRBJ1-3|17|-|TRBV2
CASSHSRGLGSGNTIYF
>TRBJ1-2|15|-|TRBV2
CASSEDSNPLYGYTF
>TRBJ2-7|13|-|TRBV7-9
CASSSQSVGDKYF
>TRBJ2-1|16|once|TRBV4-1
CASSRPTSGRHNEQFF
>TRBJ2-5|16|-|TRBV4-1
CASSQGTSGGGETQYF
>TRBJ2-1|17|-|TRBV19
CASSITLAGGGKNEQFF
>TRBJ2-2|14|-|TRBV7-8
CASSLGRETGELFF
>TRBJ1-2|13|-|TRBV6-5
CASRADRNYGYTF
>TRBJ2-7|13|-|TRBV12-3/TRBV12-4
CASIDRGGYEQYF
>TRBJ1-6|14|once|TRBV6-5
CASSSGTAGPPLHF
>TRBJ2-1|17|once|TRBV19
CASSIRLAGDRVNEQFF
>TRBJ1-6|16|-|TRBV27
CASSSLWTGGGSPLHF
>TRBJ2-7|14|-|TRBV2
CASRGRDRGAEQYF
>TRBJ1-2|14|-|TRBV28
CASSSGLFSYGYTF
>TRBJ2-5|13|-|TRBV7-7
CASSLVAAETQYF